Described below is a single T cell receptor (beta chain) sequence and its context. Its antigen is unknown. Method: immunoSEQ multiplex PCR; TCRdb's copy keeps in-frame clones and lacks some. This repertoire shows 100,000 to 150,000 clones, roughly 90% found once; its top ten account for under 3.5%. The length of the CDR3 is 16 residues. Unmatched junction bases numbered 8, after V lost 10 bases and J lost 3 bases. The V gene's germline CDR1 is ENHRY and CDR2 SYGVKD. The record originates from a study of T cell responses to AZD1222 COVID-19 vaccine. Study details: It was second doses at about 4 or about 12 weeks that were pooled. Findings of the study overall: White British ancestry dominated among donors, who included more females, and clonal diversity was possibly underestimated.

This TCR was recovered from an adult in good health. The sequencing here drew on peripheral blood, taken on day 0 of AZD1222 vaccination. The chain uses TRBV10-3 and TRBJ2-3; 15 bases align to TRBD2. The CDR3 DNA is TGTGCCAACGCTCCGGGACTAGCGGGAGGAACAGATACGCAGTATTTT. Its translation: CANAPGLAGGTDTQYF.